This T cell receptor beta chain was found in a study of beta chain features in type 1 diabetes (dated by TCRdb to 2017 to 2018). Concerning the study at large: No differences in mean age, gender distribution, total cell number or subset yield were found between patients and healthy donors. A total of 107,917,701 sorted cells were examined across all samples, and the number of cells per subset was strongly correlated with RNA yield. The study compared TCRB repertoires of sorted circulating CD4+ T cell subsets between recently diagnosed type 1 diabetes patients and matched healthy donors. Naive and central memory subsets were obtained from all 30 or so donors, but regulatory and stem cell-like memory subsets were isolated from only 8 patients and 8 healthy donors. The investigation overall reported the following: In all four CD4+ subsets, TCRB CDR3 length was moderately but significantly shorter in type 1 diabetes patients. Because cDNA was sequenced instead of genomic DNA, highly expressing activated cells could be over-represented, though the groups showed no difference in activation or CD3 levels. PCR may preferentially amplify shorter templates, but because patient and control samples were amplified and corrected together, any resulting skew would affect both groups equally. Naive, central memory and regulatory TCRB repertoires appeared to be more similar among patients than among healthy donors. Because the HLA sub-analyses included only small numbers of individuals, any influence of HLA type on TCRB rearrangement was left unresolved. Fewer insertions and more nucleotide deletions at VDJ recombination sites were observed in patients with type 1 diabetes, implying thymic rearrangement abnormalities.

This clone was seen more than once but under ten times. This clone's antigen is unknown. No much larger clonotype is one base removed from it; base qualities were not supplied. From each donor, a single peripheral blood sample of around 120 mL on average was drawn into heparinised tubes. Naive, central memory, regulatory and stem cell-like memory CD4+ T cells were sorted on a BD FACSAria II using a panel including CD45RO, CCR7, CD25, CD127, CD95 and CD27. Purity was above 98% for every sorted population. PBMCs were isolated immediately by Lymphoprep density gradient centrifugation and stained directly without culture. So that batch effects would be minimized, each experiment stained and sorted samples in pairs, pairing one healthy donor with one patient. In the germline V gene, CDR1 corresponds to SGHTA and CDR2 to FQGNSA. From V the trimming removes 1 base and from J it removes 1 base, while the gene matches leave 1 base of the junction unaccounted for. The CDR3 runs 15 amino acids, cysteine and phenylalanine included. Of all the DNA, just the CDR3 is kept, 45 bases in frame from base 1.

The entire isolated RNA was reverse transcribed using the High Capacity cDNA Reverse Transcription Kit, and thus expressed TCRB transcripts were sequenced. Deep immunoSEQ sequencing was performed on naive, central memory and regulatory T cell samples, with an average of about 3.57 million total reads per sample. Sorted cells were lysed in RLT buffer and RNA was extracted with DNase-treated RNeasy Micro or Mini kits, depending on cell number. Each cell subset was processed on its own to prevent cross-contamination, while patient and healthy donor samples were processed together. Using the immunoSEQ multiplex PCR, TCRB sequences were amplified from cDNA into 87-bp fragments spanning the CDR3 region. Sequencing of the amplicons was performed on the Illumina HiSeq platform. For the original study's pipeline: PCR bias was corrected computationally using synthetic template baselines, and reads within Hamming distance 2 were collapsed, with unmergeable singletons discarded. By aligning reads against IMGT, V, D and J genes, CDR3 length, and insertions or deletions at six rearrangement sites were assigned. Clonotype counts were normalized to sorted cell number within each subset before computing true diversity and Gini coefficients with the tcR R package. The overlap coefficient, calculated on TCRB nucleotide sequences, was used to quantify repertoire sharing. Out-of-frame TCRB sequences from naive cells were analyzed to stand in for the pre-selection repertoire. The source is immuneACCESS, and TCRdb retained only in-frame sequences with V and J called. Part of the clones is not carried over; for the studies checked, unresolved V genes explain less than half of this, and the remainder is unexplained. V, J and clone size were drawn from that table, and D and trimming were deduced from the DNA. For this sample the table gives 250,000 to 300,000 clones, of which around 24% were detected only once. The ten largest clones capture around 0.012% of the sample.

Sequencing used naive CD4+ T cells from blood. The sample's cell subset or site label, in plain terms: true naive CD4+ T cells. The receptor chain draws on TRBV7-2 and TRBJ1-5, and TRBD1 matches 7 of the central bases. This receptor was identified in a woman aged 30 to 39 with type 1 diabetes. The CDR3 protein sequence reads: CASSLVTGSNQPQHF. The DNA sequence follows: TGTGCCAGCAGCTTAGTGACAGGGAGCAATCAGCCCCAGCATTTT.